In this sample, the clone carrying this T cell receptor beta chain turned up many times. Antigen unknown. This specimen comes from a study of Graves' ophthalmopathy and Graves' hyperthyroidism. Across the study: Peripheral blood sampling preceded any treatment and occurred at initial diagnosis.

Stable hyperthyroidism was defined by absence of ophthalmopathy within 18 months of follow-up. Patients newly diagnosed with hyperthyroidism, under 2 months' duration, were aged 18 to 65, the study reports. The CDR3 has 15 amino acids. J was trimmed by 5 bases and V by 8 bases; bases with no gene match: 8. CDR1 is GTSNPN and CDR2 is SVGIG in the germline V gene (reference sequence). General observations from the study: Sensitivity reached approximately 71% and specificity under 85% when the model predicted ophthalmopathy progression.

Amplification targeted the TCR beta CDR3 regions, with RNA transcripts as the source material. First-round RT-PCR relied on HTBI primers, and a second-round multiplex PCR came next. TCRdb re-analysed the multiplex PCR reads in MiXCR, keeping a single row per CDR3 protein. The sample has roughly 610,000 distinct CDR3 sequences, 22% seen once. Sequencing was carried out using peripheral blood. This sequence originates from a young woman with stable Graves' hyperthyroidism. Some clones in this sample may be carry-over from other donors' samples. This chain uses TRBV30 with TRBJ2-2; 13 bases are a match to TRBD2. CDR3 sequence (DNA): TGTGCCGGAGGGGGACTAGCGGGGTGGACCGGGGAGCTGTTTTTT. Its protein is CAGGGLAGWTGELFF.